This TCR beta chain is drawn from a study of T cells after yellow fever vaccination. Turning to the study itself: Where fractions had low cell numbers, libraries were prepared from them with the SMART-Seq v4 Ultra Low Input RNA kit. General study results and limits: High-abundance clonotypes from the bulk population could contaminate FACS-sorted repertoires. Researchers report a weaker secondary response that nonetheless peaked faster, day 5 versus 15.

Germline CDR1 is DFQATT and CDR2 is SNEGSKA (reference sequence). V dropped 0 bases and J dropped 2 bases, with 3 bases sitting between them. The CDR3 is made up of 12 amino acids. Generation of TCR cDNA used 5'RACE template switching (which added a universal primer site and UMIs). In TCRdb, the 5' RACE reads were re-called with MiXCR into one record per CDR3 protein. Of under 300,000 distinct CDR3 sequences detected, 6.9% appear once; the ten largest clones hold roughly 0.93%. Ten or more counts support this clonotype. Its antigen is not identified. This specimen was CD4+ T cells sorted from PBMCs, taken 15 days after the yellow fever booster vaccination. This clonotype was sampled from a man aged 25 to 40 who received the YFV17D yellow fever vaccine. The chain combines TRBV20-1 with TRBJ2-3; D ambiguous. The CDR3: CSARDPTDTQYF. As DNA, the CDR3 is TGCAGTGCTAGAGATCCCACAGATACGCAGTATTTT.